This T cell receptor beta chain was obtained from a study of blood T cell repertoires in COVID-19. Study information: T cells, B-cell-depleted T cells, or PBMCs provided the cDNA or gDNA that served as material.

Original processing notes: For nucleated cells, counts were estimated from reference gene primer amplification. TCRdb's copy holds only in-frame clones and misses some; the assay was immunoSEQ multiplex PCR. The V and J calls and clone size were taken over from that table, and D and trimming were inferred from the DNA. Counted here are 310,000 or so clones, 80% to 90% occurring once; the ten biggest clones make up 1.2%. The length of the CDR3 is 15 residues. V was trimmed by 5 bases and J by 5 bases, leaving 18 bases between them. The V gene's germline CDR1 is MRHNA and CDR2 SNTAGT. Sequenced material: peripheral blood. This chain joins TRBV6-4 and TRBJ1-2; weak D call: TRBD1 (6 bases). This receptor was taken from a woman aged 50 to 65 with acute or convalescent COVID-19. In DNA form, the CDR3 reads TGTGCCAGCAGTCCCACTTTGGACAGACGTTATGGCTACACCTTC. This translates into CASSPTLDRRYGYTF.